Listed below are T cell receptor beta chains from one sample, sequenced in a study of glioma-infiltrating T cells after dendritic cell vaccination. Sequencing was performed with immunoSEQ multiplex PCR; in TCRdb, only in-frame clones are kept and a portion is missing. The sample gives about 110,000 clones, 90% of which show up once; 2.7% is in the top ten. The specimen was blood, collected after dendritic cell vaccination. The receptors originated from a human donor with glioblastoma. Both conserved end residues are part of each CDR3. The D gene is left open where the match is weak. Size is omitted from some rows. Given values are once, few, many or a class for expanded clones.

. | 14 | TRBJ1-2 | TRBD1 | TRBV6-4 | CASSDRGQAFGYTF | TGTGCCAGCAGTGACCGAGGACAGGCTTTTGGCTACACCTTC
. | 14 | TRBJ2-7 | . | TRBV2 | CASRDGTRVFEQYF | TGTGCCAGCAGAGACGGAACTAGGGTTTTCGAGCAGTACTTC
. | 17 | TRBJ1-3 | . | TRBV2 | CASSEVAVPTRGDTIYF | TGTGCCAGCAGTGAAGTGGCAGTTCCGACTCGCGGCGACACCATATATTTT
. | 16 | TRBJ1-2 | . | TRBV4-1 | CASSQVGAGTNYGYTF | TGCGCCAGCAGCCAAGTGGGGGCAGGGACTAACTATGGCTACACCTTC
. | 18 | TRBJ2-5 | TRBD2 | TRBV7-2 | CASSLAWGTSGRWETQYF | TGTGCCAGCAGCTTAGCGTGGGGGACTAGCGGGAGGTGGGAGACCCAGTACTTC
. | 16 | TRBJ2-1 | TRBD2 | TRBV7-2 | CASSLGGAGGYNEQFF | TGTGCCAGCAGCTTAGGTGGAGCGGGGGGGTACAATGAGCAGTTCTTC
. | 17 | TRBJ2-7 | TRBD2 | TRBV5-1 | CASSLGHLAGGTYEQYF | TGCGCCAGCAGCTTGGGGCACCTAGCGGGGGGAACCTACGAGCAGTACTTC
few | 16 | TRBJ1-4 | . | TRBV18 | CASSPESGGGNEKLFF | TGTGCCAGCTCACCAGAGTCCGGGGGAGGCAATGAAAAACTGTTTTTT
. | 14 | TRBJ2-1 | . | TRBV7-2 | CASSRPGSYNEQFF | TGTGCCAGCAGCCGGCCCGGGAGCTACAATGAGCAGTTCTTC
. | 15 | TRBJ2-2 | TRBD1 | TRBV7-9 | CASSFRDSTSGELFF | TGTGCCAGCAGTTTCCGGGACAGCACCTCCGGGGAGCTGTTTTTT
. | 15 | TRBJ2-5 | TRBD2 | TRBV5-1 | CASSLEASGAAGQYF | TGCGCCAGCAGCTTGGAGGCTAGCGGGGCGGCGGGGCAGTACTTC
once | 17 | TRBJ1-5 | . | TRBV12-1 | CASSPKAGEDSNQPQHF | TGTGCCAGCAGCCCGAAGGCAGGGGAAGATAGCAATCAGCCCCAGCATTTT
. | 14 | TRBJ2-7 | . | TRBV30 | CAWSKRTDSYEQYF | TGTGCCTGGAGCAAGCGGACTGACTCCTACGAGCAGTACTTC
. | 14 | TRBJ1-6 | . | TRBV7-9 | CASSLQEGRSPLHF | TGTGCCAGCAGCTTACAGGAGGGTCGTTCACCCCTCCACTTT
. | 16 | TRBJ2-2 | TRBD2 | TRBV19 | CASSSGTSGRAGELFF | TGTGCCAGTAGTTCCGGGACTAGCGGGAGGGCCGGGGAGCTGTTTTTT
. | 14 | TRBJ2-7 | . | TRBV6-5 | CASSYSAGSYEQYF | TGTGCCAGCAGTTACTCGGCTGGCTCCTACGAGCAGTACTTC
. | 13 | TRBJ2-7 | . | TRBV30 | CAWKLGQNYEQYF | TGTGCCTGGAAACTAGGACAGAACTACGAGCAGTACTTC
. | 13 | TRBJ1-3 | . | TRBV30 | CACKWSSGNTIYF | TGTGCCTGTAAATGGAGCTCTGGAAACACCATATATTTT
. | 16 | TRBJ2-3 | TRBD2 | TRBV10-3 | CAISKWAGASTDTQYF | TGTGCCATCAGTAAATGGGCGGGAGCGAGCACAGATACGCAGTATTTT
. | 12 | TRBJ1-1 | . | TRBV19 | CASSNRQLQAFF | TGTGCCAGCTCCAACAGACAGTTACAAGCTTTCTTT
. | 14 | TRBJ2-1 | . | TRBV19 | CASRDGSSYNEQFF | TGTGCCAGTAGGGACGGGAGCTCCTACAATGAGCAGTTCTTC
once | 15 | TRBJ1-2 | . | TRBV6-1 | CASSENAAGVGGYTF | TGTGCCAGCAGTGAAAATGCAGCGGGTGTAGGGGGCTACACCTTC